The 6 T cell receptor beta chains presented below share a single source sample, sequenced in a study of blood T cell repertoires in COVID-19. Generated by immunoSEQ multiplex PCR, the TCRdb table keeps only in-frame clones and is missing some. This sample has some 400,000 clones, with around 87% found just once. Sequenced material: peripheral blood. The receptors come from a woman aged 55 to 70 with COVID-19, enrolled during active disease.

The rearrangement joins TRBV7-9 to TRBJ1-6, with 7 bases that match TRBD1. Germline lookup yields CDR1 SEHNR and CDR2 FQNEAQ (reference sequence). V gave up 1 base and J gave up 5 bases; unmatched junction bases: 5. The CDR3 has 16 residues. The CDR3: CASSLEGQRNNSPLHF. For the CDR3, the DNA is TGTGCCAGCAGCTTAGAGGGACAGAGAAATAATTCACCCCTCCACTTT.

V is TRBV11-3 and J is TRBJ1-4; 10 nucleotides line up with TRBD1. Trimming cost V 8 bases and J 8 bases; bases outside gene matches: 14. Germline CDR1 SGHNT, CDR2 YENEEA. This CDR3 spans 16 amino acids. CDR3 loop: CASFDRGLFRGEKLFF. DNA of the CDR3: TGTGCCAGCTTTGACAGGGGGCTGTTCCGAGGAGAAAAACTGTTTTTT.

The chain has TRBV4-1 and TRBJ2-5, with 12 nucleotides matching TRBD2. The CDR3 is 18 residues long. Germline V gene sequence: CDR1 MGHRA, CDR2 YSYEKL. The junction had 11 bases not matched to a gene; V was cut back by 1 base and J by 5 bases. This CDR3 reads CASSQAPPSGGVWETQYF. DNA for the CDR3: TGCGCCAGCAGCCAAGCCCCGCCTAGCGGGGGGGTTTGGGAGACCCAGTACTTC.

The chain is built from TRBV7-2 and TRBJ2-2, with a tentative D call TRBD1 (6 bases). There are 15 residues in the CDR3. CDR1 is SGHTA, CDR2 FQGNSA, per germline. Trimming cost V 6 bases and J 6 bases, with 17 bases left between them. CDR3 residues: CASRLNTGSPGELFF. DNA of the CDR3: TGTGCCAGCAGACTTAATACAGGGTCTCCCGGGGAGCTGTTTTTT. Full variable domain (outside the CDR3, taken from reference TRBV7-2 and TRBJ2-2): GAGVSQSPSNKVTEKGKDVELRCDPISGHTALYWYRQSLGQGLEFLIYFQGNSAPDKSGLPSDRFSAERTGGSVSTLTIQRTQQEDSAVYLCASRLNTGSPGELFFGEGSRLTVL.

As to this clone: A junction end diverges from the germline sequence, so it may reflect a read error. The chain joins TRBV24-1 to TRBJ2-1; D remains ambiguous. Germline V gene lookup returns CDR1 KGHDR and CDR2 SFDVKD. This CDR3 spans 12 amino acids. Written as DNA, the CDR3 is TGTGCCACCAGGGATTCAGACAATGAGCAGTTCTTC. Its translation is CATRDSDNEQFF.

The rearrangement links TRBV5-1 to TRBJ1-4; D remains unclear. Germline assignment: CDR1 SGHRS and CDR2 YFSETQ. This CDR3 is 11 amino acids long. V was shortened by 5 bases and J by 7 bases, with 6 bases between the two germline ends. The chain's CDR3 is CASSQSEKLFF. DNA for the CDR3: TGCGCCAGCAGTCAGTCTGAAAAACTGTTTTTT. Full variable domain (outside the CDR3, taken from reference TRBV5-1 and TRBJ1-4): KAGVTQTPRYLIKTRGQQVTLSCSPISGHRSVSWYQQTPGQGLQFLFEYFSETQRNKGNFPGRFSGRQFSNSRSEMNVSTLELGDSALYLCASSQSEKLFFGSGTQLSVL.